This entry is about one T cell receptor (beta chain). Its antigen remains unidentified. There are no base qualities to consult, and no much larger clone falls within one base. The collaborating institutions used their own protocols to collect whole blood in K2EDTA tubes. For TCRbeta analysis, collaborator samples were shipped as frozen whole blood, as isolated PBMCs, or as DNA extracted from either sample type. Measured from the cysteine to the phenylalanine, the CDR3 is 16 residues long. Only CDR3 DNA remains: 48 bases, in frame from the first base. Looking up the germline V gene yields CDR1 SNHLY and CDR2 FYNNEI. The junction carries 10 bases between V and J, which are trimmed by 0 bases and 4 bases respectively. This sample is drawn from a study of blood T cell repertoires in COVID-19 (dated by TCRdb to 2019 to 2021). At the level of the whole study: Collaborator samples came from the United States, Italy and Spain and covered acute and convalescent phases of COVID-19. The samples were drawn from the first 160 participants of the ongoing ImmuneRACE study and from 1,254 subjects provided by 6 global collaborators. Deeply sampled blood TCRbeta repertoires from subjects exposed to, actively infected with, or recovered from COVID-19 were included in the dataset. The material from the prospective study consisted of cDNA or gDNA derived from T cells, B-cell-depleted T cells, or PBMCs. Where available, HLA class I and class II types were obtained from metadata supplied by the sample provider rather than from assay-based typing. Nearly every sample came with metadata listing a de-identified subject ID, COVID-19 status, age in years and sex. The repertoires were released in a freely available public database meant as a resource for research on the immune response to SARS-CoV-2.

General study outcomes and caveats: How much clinical and demographic metadata was included differed by source and by participant, and the metadata was provided uncurated.

The immunoSEQ Assay, a bias-controlled multiplex PCR, was used to amplify TCRbeta CDR3 regions from genomic DNA. As for how the authors treated the data: The number of nucleated cells in each sample was estimated by amplification of reference gene primers within the assay. To quantify the absolute abundance of each unique TCRbeta CDR3 rearrangement, sequence reads were collapsed and filtered. For each sample, productive Simpson clonality was calculated as the square root of Simpson's diversity index across productive rearrangements. Not all clones reach the TCRdb copy of this immuneACCESS table, which keeps in-frame sequences only. Checked studies attribute under half of the gap to unresolved V genes and leave the rest unexplained. Clone size and the V and J calls come from that table; the DNA yielded D and trimming. This sample lists nearly 40,000 clones; about 90% were detected once. Roughly 10% of the sample is in the top ten clones.

This receptor was identified in a woman in her 70s with acute or convalescent COVID-19. The sample was peripheral blood. This chain joins TRBV2 to TRBJ2-6; a weak D assignment points to TRBD2 (5 bases agree). The nucleotides are TGTGCCAGCAGTGAAGCGAGGGTAATGGGGGCCAACGTCCTGACTTTC. It encodes CASSEARVMGANVLTF. Where the CDR3 stops, the reference TRBV2 and TRBJ2-6 genes take over; the full variable domain is EPEVTQTPSHQVTQMGQEVILRCVPISNHLYFYWYRQILGQKVEFLVSFYNNEISEKSEIFDDQFSVERPDGSNFTLKIRSTKLEDSAMYFCASSEARVMGANVLTFGAGSRLTVL.